Below, 5 T cell receptor beta chains from the same sample are listed, as sequenced in a study of Ad26.COV2.S vaccination and SARS-CoV-2 variants. This sample's treatment: roughly 19 received Ad26.COV2.S at low or high dose, single or two shots; a few received placebo; per-sample allocation not given. At day 63 after the first vaccine or placebo injection, samples were drawn. Assay used: immunoSEQ multiplex PCR; TCRdb lists only in-frame clones, some missing. In the table there are hundreds of thousands of clones, about 91% of which are singletons. Sequencing was performed on peripheral blood, taken in a trial of Ad26.COV2.S vaccine versus placebo. The receptors were gathered from a person aged 18 to 59 who received the Ad26.COV2.S COVID-19 vaccine or a placebo.

The gene calls are TRBV18 and TRBJ2-1; 10 nucleotides match TRBD1. Per germline, CDR1 KGHSH and CDR2 LQKENI. The CDR3 is made up of 16 amino acids. Losses at the gene ends were 2 bases for V and 1 base for J; bases not matched to a gene: 2. In nucleotides, the CDR3 is TGTGCCAGCTCACCAAGGACAGGGGGATCCTACAATGAGCAGTTCTTC. This gives the protein CASSPRTGGSYNEQFF. The whole variable domain, filled in from reference TRBV18 and TRBJ2-1, reads NAGVMQNPRHLVRRRGQEARLRCSPMKGHSHVYWYRQLPEEGLKFMVYLQKENIIDESGMPKERFSAEFPKEGPSILRIQQVVRGDSAAYFCASSPRTGGSYNEQFFGPGTRLTVL.

As for this clone: The same CDR3 arises from other DNA sequences in this sample as well. The rearrangement links TRBV7-2 to TRBJ2-3; D gene unclear. The CDR3 runs 12 residues. Germline CDR1 SGHTA, CDR2 FQGNSA. V was pared by 2 bases and J by 2 bases, with 2 bases between. This CDR3 is CASSLITDTQYF. The CDR3 bases are TGTGCCAGCAGCTTAATCACAGATACGCAGTATTTT.

The rearrangement uses TRBV30 and TRBJ1-1, with D possibly TRBD1 on 6 matching bases. Looked up from germline, CDR1 is GTSNPN and CDR2 is SVGIG (reference sequence). The V gene lost 1 base and the J gene lost 10 bases, with 10 bases spanning the gap. The CDR3 has 11 amino acids. CDR3 nucleotides: TGTGCCTGGAGTGAGGGGGACGGAGCTTTCTTT. Translation gives CAWSEGDGAFF.

The chain links TRBV4-1 to TRBJ1-4; D is uncertain. Germline-derived CDR1 and CDR2 are MGHRA and YSYEKL. The CDR3 loop spans 16 amino acids. V was shortened by 4 bases and J by 1 base, with 13 bases between the two germline ends. The CDR3, as DNA: TGCGCCAGCAGCCCGCTCGGAGGGCGAACTAATGAAAAACTGTTTTTT. This gives the protein CASSPLGGRTNEKLFF.

The chain carries TRBV6-5 and TRBJ2-2, with D tentatively TRBD1 (6 bases). This CDR3 has 15 amino acids. Trimming took 4 bases from V and 6 from J, leaving 15 bases between them. In germline, CDR1 is MNHEY, CDR2 SVGAGI. DNA for the CDR3: TGTGCCAGCAGTTGGCGGGCTGAGGGGGCCGGGGAGCTGTTTTTT. It encodes CASSWRAEGAGELFF.